Shown below are 28 T cell receptor beta chains from a single sample sequenced in a study of identical twins. TCRdb called the 5' RACE reads again in MiXCR, with one record for every CDR3 protein. This sample has 450,000 to 650,000 distinct CDR3 sequences, with roughly 9.5% found just once. The same specimen was also included in a second study, on yellow fever vaccine responses in identical twins.

The sample was PBMCs. Every receptor here comes from a woman aged 18 to 35 in good health.

This clonotype was seen at least ten times. The V gene is TRBV10-3, the J gene TRBJ2-7, with TRBD1 matching 8 bases. The CDR3 contains 13 residues. Germline trimming cut 8 bases from V and 0 bases from J; bases unmatched to any gene: 3. Germline values: CDR1 ENHRY, CDR2 SYGVKD. CDR3 region: CAIGGQDSYEQYF. CDR3 in DNA: TGTGCCATCGGGGGACAGGACTCCTACGAGCAGTACTTC.

This clonotype was seen more than once but under ten times. The gene calls are TRBV6-5 and TRBJ2-7; tentative D call: TRBD2 (5 bases). V lost 0 bases and J lost 4, with 10 bases in between. There are 14 residues in the CDR3. The germline V gene encodes CDR1 MNHEY and CDR2 SVGAGI. CDR3 bases: TGTGCCAGCAGTTACTCCCAGCGGTCGTACGAGCAGTACTTC. Encoded protein: CASSYSQRSYEQYF.

This clonotype was seen many times. The chain employs TRBV5-1 and TRBJ2-1; maybe TRBD2 (6 bases). CDR3 length: 14 amino acids. Trimming shortened V by 4 bases and J by 6 bases, and 14 bases separated the two germline ends. Germline loops: CDR1 SGHRS, CDR2 YFSETQ. The CDR3 DNA follows: TGCGCCAGCAGCAGGGAGGCCACAACCAATGAGCAGTTCTTC. It codes for CASSREATTNEQFF.

This clonotype was seen a few times. The chain recombines TRBV19 with TRBJ1-2, with 7 bases aligning to TRBD1. V lost 5 bases and J lost 4; bases outside the gene matches: 10. The germline V gene has CDR1 LNHDA and CDR2 SQIVND (reference sequence). This CDR3 is 15 amino acids long. The CDR3 reads CASSSIPGQIYGYTF. The CDR3 nucleotides read TGTGCCAGTAGTTCAATCCCGGGACAGATCTATGGCTACACCTTC.

This rearrangement joins TRBV20-1 to TRBJ2-3; D is uncertain. The CDR3 is made up of 9 amino acids. Germline CDR1 is DFQATT and CDR2 is SNEGSKA (reference sequence). V lost 8 bases and J 5 bases, leaving 5 bases between the germline ends. The CDR3 DNA reads as TGCAGTCCGGGAGATACGCAGTATTTT. Translating it yields CSPGDTQYF.

The J gene is TRBJ2-7, the V gene TRBV3-1; unclear D gene. Deletions cut 4 bases from V and 7 bases from J, with 17 bases between. The CDR3 loop spans 14 amino acids. The germline V gene encodes CDR1 LGHDT and CDR2 YNNKEL (reference sequence). The CDR3 bases are TGTGCCAGCAGCCTTCCGTCCCTTATCTCGGAGCAGTACTTC. Amino acids: CASSLPSLISEQYF.

This clonotype was recorded at least ten times. The chain recombines TRBV5-6 with TRBJ2-1, with 11 bases matching TRBD1. Trimming removed 3 bases from V and 8 bases from J; junction bases left unmatched: 10. The CDR3 is 16 residues long. Germline V lookup: CDR1 SGHDT, CDR2 YYEEEE. The CDR3 DNA sequence: TGTGCCAGCAGCTCCCTTTGGGACAGGGGGAACGATGAGCAGTTCTTC. This gives the protein CASSSLWDRGNDEQFF.

This clonotype was recorded at least ten times. The rearrangement links TRBV5-1 to TRBJ2-4; no clear D gene. The V gene's germline CDR1 is SGHRS and CDR2 YFSETQ. The V and J ends lost 6 bases and 1 base respectively, with 5 bases between them. The CDR3 spans 12 residues. The CDR3 DNA is TGCGCCAGCAAAGGTGCCAAAAACATTCAGTACTTC. This sequence encodes CASKGAKNIQYF.

This clonotype has just a few counts. The chain combines TRBV20-1 with TRBJ2-2; 7 bases align to TRBD1. V lost 1 base to trimming and J lost 1 base; unmatched junction nucleotides: 3. The CDR3 has 15 residues. From germline, CDR1 is DFQATT and CDR2 SNEGSKA (reference sequence). CDR3: CSARAQGVNTGELFF. The CDR3 DNA is TGCAGTGCTAGAGCCCAGGGGGTGAACACCGGGGAGCTGTTTTTT.

The V and J genes are TRBV7-9 and TRBJ2-1; D unresolved. CDR3 size: 13 residues. V lost 9 bases and J lost 10, with 19 bases in between. Per the germline V gene, CDR1 is SEHNR and CDR2 is FQNEAQ (reference sequence). DNA of the CDR3: TGTGCCAGTGACATACAAGGAGTTTGGGAGCAGTTCTTC. Translating it yields CASDIQGVWEQFF.

The CDR3 region has the DNA TGTGCCAGCAGCCCGTCGACAGGGGGTTATACAGATACGCAGTATTTT. Encoded protein: CASSPSTGGYTDTQYF. This chain uses TRBV7-6 with TRBJ2-3; the match to TRBD1 covers 9 bases. The germline V gene encodes CDR1 SGHVS and CDR2 FNYEAQ. The CDR3 spans 16 residues. V lost 5 bases, J lost 3 bases, and 9 bases stayed unmatched.

This clonotype was seen a handful of times. The rearrangement uses TRBV6-1 and TRBJ2-7; 9 bases fit TRBD1. The CDR3 loop spans 14 amino acids. Germline assignment: CDR1 MNHNS and CDR2 SASEGT. V dropped 5 bases and J dropped 3; count of bases not matched to a gene: 5. The CDR3 spells CASSRQGVGYEQYF. The DNA for the CDR3 is TGTGCCAGCAGTCGACAGGGGGTAGGCTACGAGCAGTACTTC.

Many counts were recorded for this clonotype. V usage is TRBV12-3 or TRBV12-4 and J usage is TRBJ2-3; D not certain. Between the trimmed V and J ends, which lost 5 bases and 4 bases, there was a span of 7 bases. The CDR3 has 12 amino acids. Here the CDR3 reads CASSPFADTQYF. The CDR3 coding sequence is TGTGCCAGCAGTCCATTTGCAGATACGCAGTATTTT.

In its sample, this clonotype was seen a few times. V is TRBV5-5 and J is TRBJ2-7; TRBD2 agrees at 10 bases. CDR1 SGHKS and CDR2 YYEKEE come from the germline V gene (reference sequence). Trimming removed 3 bases from V and 6 bases from J; junction bases left unmatched: 9. The CDR3 covers 15 residues. The CDR3 is CASSSGTSESSEQYF. The CDR3 region has the DNA TGTGCCAGCAGCTCCGGGACTAGCGAATCTAGCGAGCAGTACTTC.

The V and J genes are TRBV6-2 or TRBV6-3 and TRBJ1-2; 7 nucleotides match TRBD1. The V and J ends lost 6 bases and 6 bases, in that order; junction bases with no gene match: 10. The CDR3 spans 14 residues. CDR1 and CDR2 (germline): MNHEY, SVGEGT. The CDR3 protein is CASRRTGSFDGYTF. CDR3 nucleotide sequence: TGTGCCAGCAGGCGGACAGGTTCTTTTGATGGCTACACCTTC.

This clonotype was observed many times. The chain couples TRBV25-1 to TRBJ2-1; tentatively, D is TRBD1 or TRBD2 (6 bases each). V was clipped by 5 bases and J by 9 bases, with 17 bases between them. The CDR3 extends over 14 amino acids. CDR1 is MGHDK and CDR2 is SYGVNS in the germline V gene. CDR3: CASSQGGKQAEQFF. CDR3 sequence (DNA): TGTGCCAGCAGTCAAGGGGGGAAACAGGCTGAGCAGTTCTTC.

The chain couples TRBV4-1 to TRBJ2-5; no clear D. This CDR3 has 12 amino acids. Looked up from germline, CDR1 is MGHRA and CDR2 is YSYEKL. Trimming removed 3 bases at V and 3 bases at J, with 5 bases between. CDR3: CASSHIEETQYF. The CDR3 region has the DNA TGCGCCAGCAGCCACATAGAAGAGACCCAGTACTTC.

This clonotype came up a few times. The chain carries TRBV20-1 and TRBJ2-5, with a tentative D call TRBD1 (6 bases). CDR1 is DFQATT, CDR2 SNEGSKA, per germline (reference sequence). V was pared by 5 bases and J by 5 bases, with 12 bases between. The CDR3 length is 12 residues. Here the CDR3 DNA reads TGCAGTGCTCCCCAGGGGATGGAGACCCAGTACTTC. Protein: CSAPQGMETQYF.

The V call is TRBV11-1, the J call TRBJ2-7; D gene unclear. Deletions cut 5 bases from V and 2 bases from J, with 22 bases between. Germline V lookup: CDR1 SGHAT, CDR2 FQDESV (reference sequence). The CDR3 has 17 amino acids. In DNA form, the CDR3 reads TGTGCCAGCAGCGGATCCCTACCCACATACAACCCCTACGAGCAGTACTTC. This encodes CASSGSLPTYNPYEQYF.

In DNA, the CDR3 is TGTGCCAGCGGGACGAACGGGCGGGCCTACGAGCAGTACTTC. Its protein is CASGTNGRAYEQYF. The V gene is TRBV7-3, the J gene TRBJ2-7; either TRBD1 or TRBD2 may supply D (5 bases each). Looked up from germline, CDR1 is SGHTA and CDR2 is FQGTGA. The germline V and J ends were trimmed by 8 bases and 2 bases, with 16 bases remaining between them. The CDR3 sequence is 14 residues long.

The CDR3 here is CSARSLAGDNEQFF. Written as DNA, the CDR3 is TGCAGTGCTAGAAGTCTAGCGGGAGACAATGAGCAGTTCTTC. This chain connects TRBV20-1 to TRBJ2-1, with 10 bases matching TRBD2. The CDR3 is made up of 14 amino acids. The trim removed 2 bases at V and 5 bases at J, leaving 3 bases unmatched. Germline lookup yields CDR1 DFQATT and CDR2 SNEGSKA (reference sequence).

The chain links TRBV2 to TRBJ1-1, with D possibly matching TRBD1 (6 bases). The germline V gene has CDR1 SNHLY and CDR2 FYNNEI. The CDR3 is made up of 16 amino acids. Trimming took 1 base from V and 5 from J, leaving 17 bases between them. CDR3 residues: CASSEETGGEGTEAFF. The CDR3 DNA reads as TGTGCCAGCAGTGAAGAGACAGGAGGGGAGGGGACTGAAGCTTTCTTT. The whole variable domain, remainder taken from reference TRBV2 and TRBJ1-1, is EPEVTQTPSHQVTQMGQEVILRCVPISNHLYFYWYRQILGQKVEFLVSFYNNEISEKSEIFDDQFSVERPDGSNFTLKIRSTKLEDSAMYFCASSEETGGEGTEAFFGQGTRLTVV.

The rearrangement uses TRBV11-2 and TRBJ2-7; maybe TRBD2 (6 bases). The germline V and J ends were trimmed by 5 bases and 0 bases, with 14 bases remaining between them. Germline V gene lookup returns CDR1 SGHAT and CDR2 FQNNGV. This CDR3 contains 15 residues. The CDR3 bases are TGTGCCAGCAGCCAAACGACCGGGAGCTCCTACGAGCAGTACTTC. Protein product: CASSQTTGSSYEQYF.

This clonotype was seen only a few times. This chain links TRBV4-1 with TRBJ2-7, with TRBD2 identical over 10 bases. After removal of 4 bases from V and 3 bases from J, the junction contained 15 bases not matched to a gene. The CDR3 runs 18 residues. CDR1 and CDR2 (germline): MGHRA, YSYEKL. The DNA for the CDR3 is TGCGCCAGCAGCCTACTTAGCCTGTCAGCGGGAGGGTTCTACGAGCAGTACTTC. As protein: CASSLLSLSAGGFYEQYF.

This clonotype was picked up many times. The chain is built from TRBV15 and TRBJ2-7; D tentatively reads TRBD1 or TRBD2 (5 bases each). Germline V lookup: CDR1 LNHNV, CDR2 YYDKDF (reference sequence). This CDR3 region has 14 residues. Trimming stripped 1 base from V and 5 bases from J, with 12 bases between. Here the CDR3 DNA reads TGTGCCACCAGCAGAGGGTCAGGGAGCGACGAGCAGTACTTC. Protein sequence: CATSRGSGSDEQYF.

This clonotype has at least ten counts. This chain uses TRBV29-1 with TRBJ2-7; weak D call: TRBD1 (5 bases). V lost 6 bases, J lost 4 bases, and 13 bases lay in between. Looked up from germline, CDR1 is SQVTM and CDR2 is ANQGSEA. The CDR3 loop spans 12 amino acids. The CDR3 reads CSVQGGLYEQYF. As DNA, the CDR3 is TGCAGCGTGCAGGGTGGGTTATACGAGCAGTACTTC.

This clonotype was seen ten or more times. J is TRBJ2-5 and V is TRBV9; 7 bases fit TRBD1. CDR3 length: 15 residues. V gave up 0 bases and J gave up 4 bases; unmatched junction bases: 6. From germline, CDR1 is SGDLS and CDR2 YYNGEE. The chain's CDR3 is CASSVAGQPGETQYF. The CDR3 region has the DNA TGTGCCAGCAGCGTAGCGGGACAGCCCGGAGAGACCCAGTACTTC.

Ten or more counts support this clonotype. The J gene is TRBJ1-2, the V gene TRBV12-3 or TRBV12-4; perhaps TRBD1 as D (5 bases). The V gene lost 3 bases and the J gene lost 5 bases, with 16 bases spanning the gap. This CDR3 region has 15 residues. This CDR3 reads CASSLYLTARYGYTF. DNA of the CDR3: TGTGCCAGCAGTTTGTACCTGACAGCCCGATATGGCTACACCTTC.